This TCR beta chain stems from a study of tumor-infiltrating lymphocytes in primary liver carcinoma. Extraction of RNA together with DNA used roughly 20-33 mg of unsorted bulk tissue. cDNA specific to TCR beta was made from 500 ng of total RNA, with a constant-region primer employed for priming. Libraries for TCR beta were built through three nested multiplex PCR rounds, which together made up a slightly modified ARM-PCR procedure. For around 9 cycles apiece, the opening two PCR rounds ran with TRBV1-TRBV30 forward primers and a C-beta reverse primer. TCRdb independently ran MiXCR on the multiplex PCR reads; one entry per CDR3 protein. The repertoire consists of about 37,000 distinct CDR3 sequences, with roughly 80% occurring once and the leading ten covering 37%. Germline CDR1 reads SNHLY; CDR2 reads FYNNEI. The CDR3 is 14 residues long. This clonotype was seen just once. The junction differs from germline at one of its ends, possibly a read error.

This receptor was obtained from a man aged 35-49 years with primary liver carcinoma and hepatitis B virus infection. The genes are TRBV2 and TRBJ1-1; TRBD1 agrees at 9 bases. What was sequenced was tumor-adjacent normal liver tissue. The CDR3 nucleotides read TGTACCAGCAGTGTGACAGGGGGGTCGATTGAAGCTTTATTT. Protein: CTSSVTGGSIEALF. The full variable domain, rest sourced from reference TRBV2 and TRBJ1-1, is EPEVTQTPSHQVTQMGQEVILRCVPISNHLYFYWYRQILGQKVEFLVSFYNNEISEKSEIFDDQFSVERPDGSNFTLKIRSTKLEDSAMYFCTSSVTGGSIEALFGQGTRLTVV.